This TCR beta chain was obtained from a study of T cells expressing NK-cell markers. TCRdb re-analyzed the 5' RACE reads; it lists each CDR3 protein once, without DNA. The sample has around 100,000 distinct CDR3 sequences. Study-level results: In a handful of donors, dominant clonotypes made up roughly 28.3-65% of CD3+CD56-NKG2C+ cells.

Of note for this clonotype: Its specificity is not known.

The specimen was blood T cells: a sorted CD56 or NKG2C T cell subset, CD4+ or CD8+ T cells, or bulk PBMC T cells (not recorded which). The sequence came from a woman between 18 and 70 years old in good health.

The CDR3 region is CSPIVAGGPDTQYF. The chain links TRBV29-1 to TRBJ2-3; the TRBD2 assignment by TCRdb is unverifiable without DNA. CDR1 is SQVTM and CDR2 is ANQGSEA in the germline V gene. The CDR3 has 14 amino acids.